This TCR beta chain came from a study of cytomegalovirus exposure and HLA in healthy donors. The PCR ran on 60 Vbeta and 13 Jbeta primers. Assay: immunoSEQ multiplex PCR; the TCRdb copy retains only in-frame clones and omits some. The sample records under 200,000 clones, approximately 82% being singletons. The CDR3 sequence is 14 residues long. V lost 0 bases and J lost 3, with 7 bases in between. The germline V gene encodes CDR1 SGHTA and CDR2 FQGTGA. The gene calls are TRBV7-3 and TRBJ2-3; D might be TRBD1 (5 bases). Sequencing was carried out using PBMCs. The origin of this receptor is a male donor in good health and CMV-seronegative. The CDR3, as DNA: TGTGCCAGCAGCTTAACCCAGGGTACAGATACGCAGTATTTT. Residues: CASSLTQGTDTQYF. Full variable domain (outside the CDR3, taken from reference TRBV7-3 and TRBJ2-3): GAGVSQTPSNKVTEKGKYVELRCDPISGHTALYWYRQSLGQGPEFLIYFQGTGAADDSGLPNDRFFAVRPEGSVSTLKIQRTERGDSAVYLCASSLTQGTDTQYFGPGTRLTVL.